This TCR beta chain derives from a study of shared clonotypes between healthy human individuals. Study-wide results and limits: Sorted-subset sequencing was shown by rarefaction to be incomplete despite large depth. For naive CD4 cells, approximately 5% of clonotypes were shared across a handful of donors.

Germline lookup yields CDR1 SNHLY and CDR2 FYNNEI. The CDR3 is made up of 13 amino acids. Trimming removed 1 base from V and 0 bases from J, with 3 bases in between. In the authors' workflow: As immunoSEQ supplied junction-only sequences (without quality scores), filtering differed. Sequencing used immunoSEQ multiplex PCR; TCRdb keeps in-frame clones, though not all of them. The DNA gave D and trimming, while V, J and clone size come from that table. In the table there are a few million clones, just over 90% of which are singletons. Comments on this clone: Its specificity is unknown.

Sequencing used naive CD4+ T cells sorted from blood. Documented subset: CD45RA+ positively selected. This chain connects TRBV2 to TRBJ1-1; no definite D call. This clonotype was obtained from a man between 18 and 35 years old in good health. As DNA, the CDR3 is TGTGCCAGCAGTGAAGACATGAACACTGAAGCTTTCTTT. Translation: CASSEDMNTEAFF.